These 25 T cell receptor beta chains share one sample of origin, sequenced in a study of T-cell memory formation after mild COVID-19. TCRdb re-analysed the 5' RACE reads in MiXCR, keeping a single row per CDR3 protein. This sample has roughly 450,000 distinct CDR3 sequences; 15% to 20% occur once, and the top ten carry about 12%. Sample: PBMCs or a T cell subset sorted from them (not recorded which). All receptors derive from an adult woman who had mild COVID-19 (a few samples of this study predate the infection). Cell type and time point are not known.

This chain connects TRBV5-1 to TRBJ2-3, with 7 positions matching TRBD1. The CDR3 is 15 amino acids. Germline V lookup: CDR1 SGHRS, CDR2 YFSETQ. The junction had 8 bases not matched to a gene; V was cut back by 3 bases and J by 4 bases. CDR3: CASSSQTGTSDTQYF. The CDR3, as DNA: TGCGCCAGCAGCTCCCAGACAGGGACGTCAGATACGCAGTATTTT. The complete variable domain, with remaining parts taken from reference TRBV5-1 and TRBJ2-3, reads KAGVTQTPRYLIKTRGQQVTLSCSPISGHRSVSWYQQTPGQGLQFLFEYFSETQRNKGNFPGRFSGRQFSNSRSEMNVSTLELGDSALYLCASSSQTGTSDTQYFGPGTRLTVL.

The table lists this clonotype with a few counts. The V gene is TRBV12-3 or TRBV12-4, the J gene TRBJ1-1; no reliable D call. Trimming removed 6 bases from V and 8 bases from J, with 19 bases in between. This CDR3 is built from 14 residues. The CDR3 DNA reads as TGTGCCAGCAGACCGGGCTTTCTCTCTCGGGAAGCTTTCTTT. Translation gives CASRPGFLSREAFF.

The chain joins TRBV5-1 to TRBJ2-7; 8 nucleotides agree with TRBD1. The CDR3 consists of 16 residues. In germline, CDR1 is SGHRS, CDR2 YFSETQ. V was pared by 0 bases and J by 5 bases, with 10 bases of the junction left unmatched. The CDR3 region is CASSLVVLTGVNEQYF. The CDR3, as DNA: TGCGCCAGCAGCTTGGTGGTACTGACAGGGGTGAACGAGCAGTACTTC.

V is TRBV20-1 and J is TRBJ1-3, with 7 bases that match TRBD1. The CDR3 is 17 amino acids. Germline V gives CDR1 DFQATT, CDR2 SNEGSKA (reference sequence). J gave up 1 base and V 2 bases, and 11 bases lay outside the gene matches. The CDR3 region is CSARTSRGQISGNTIYF. CDR3 coding DNA: TGCAGTGCTAGAACCTCCCGGGGACAGATTTCTGGAAACACCATATATTTT.

This sequence joins TRBV11-2 and TRBJ2-1; 15 bases fit TRBD2. Germline-derived CDR1 and CDR2 are SGHAT and FQNNGV. J gave up 5 bases and V 2 bases, and 13 bases lay outside the gene matches. The CDR3 length is 20 residues. The CDR3 nucleotides are TGTGCCAGCAGCTTATTAGTGACCCGGACTAGCGGGAGGGGCGACAATGAGCAGTTCTTC. It translates to CASSLLVTRTSGRGDNEQFF.

The chain combines TRBV6-1 with TRBJ1-1; D not certain. Germline V CDR1 and CDR2: MNHNS, SASEGT. V lost 6 bases to trimming and J lost 5 bases, with 7 bases between them. The CDR3 covers 11 residues. The CDR3 here is CASSDVTEAFF. Written as DNA, the CDR3 is TGTGCCAGCAGCGATGTAACTGAAGCTTTCTTT.

Sample share makes this clonotype medium-sized. The chain has TRBV27 and TRBJ1-3; weak D call: TRBD1 (6 bases). The CDR3 has 16 residues. The germline gives CDR1 MNHEY, CDR2 SMNVEV (reference sequence). V shed 6 bases and J shed 0 bases, with 15 bases lying between them. The CDR3 nucleotides read TGTGCCAGCAGGCCTCTCCGGGACACCTCTGGAAACACCATATATTTT. Translating it yields CASRPLRDTSGNTIYF.

The chain recombines TRBV10-3 with TRBJ2-2; D unresolved. Germline loops: CDR1 ENHRY, CDR2 SYGVKD. The CDR3 length is 12 residues. V dropped 10 bases and J dropped 8 bases, with 14 bases sitting between them. The CDR3 region has the DNA TGTGCCACGACCCAGGCCCCAGGGGAGCTGTTTTTT. Its translation is CATTQAPGELFF.

This clonotype occurred a few times. The chain is built from TRBV24-1 and TRBJ2-7; possibly TRBD2 for D (5 bases). CDR1 and CDR2 from the germline V gene are KGHDR and SFDVKD. The CDR3 runs to 13 residues. Trimming took 10 bases from V and 5 from J, leaving 17 bases between them. CDR3 DNA: TGTGCCACTCAGCATGAGCGGTATGACGAGCAGTACTTC. As protein: CATQHERYDEQYF.

The rearrangement links TRBV14 to TRBJ2-1; no definite D call. Trimming shortened V by 2 bases and J by 0 bases, and 8 bases separated the two germline ends. The V gene's germline CDR1 is SGHDN and CDR2 FVKESK. This CDR3 contains 15 residues. In DNA form, the CDR3 reads TGTGCCAGCAGCCAACTAGAGAGCTCCTACAATGAGCAGTTCTTC. Translated, it gives CASSQLESSYNEQFF. The entire variable domain, with the rest obtained from reference TRBV14 and TRBJ2-1, is as follows: EAGVTQFPSHSVIEKGQTVTLRCDPISGHDNLYWYRRVMGKEIKFLLHFVKESKQDESGMPNNRFLAERTGGTYSTLKVQPAELEDSGVYFCASSQLESSYNEQFFGPGTRLTVL.

V gene TRBV15 combines with J gene TRBJ2-2, with D unclear. CDR3 length equals 13 residues. The ends were cut back, 4 bases at V and 7 bases at J, with 10 bases in the middle. CDR1 is LNHNV and CDR2 is YYDKDF in the germline V gene (reference sequence). The CDR3 coding sequence is TGTGCCACCAGCAAGAGCACCGGCGGGGAGCTGTTTTTT. It translates to CATSKSTGGELFF.

The CDR3 loop is CSPGDFYGYTF. CDR3 sequence (DNA): TGCAGCCCAGGGGATTTCTATGGCTACACCTTC. This chain joins TRBV29-1 and TRBJ1-2, with D possibly TRBD1 on 6 matching bases. The CDR3 spans 11 residues. From germline, CDR1 is SQVTM and CDR2 ANQGSEA. The V and J ends lost 8 bases and 4 bases respectively, with 11 bases between them.

The gene calls are TRBV15 and TRBJ2-3; 10 positions match TRBD2. CDR3 size: 14 residues. V was clipped by 8 bases and J by 1 base; unmatched bases: 3. Germline CDR1 LNHNV, CDR2 YYDKDF (reference sequence). CDR3 sequence: CATRSGGRTDTQYF. In DNA form, the CDR3 reads TGTGCCACCCGTAGCGGGGGGCGCACAGATACGCAGTATTTT.

This clonotype was seen many times. The chain is built from TRBV5-5 and TRBJ2-2; D is possibly TRBD1 (6 bases). There are 15 residues in the CDR3. With 0 bases removed from V and 6 bases from J, the gap between germline ends came to 12 bases. Germline V gives CDR1 SGHKS, CDR2 YYEKEE (reference sequence). The CDR3 loop reads CASSLGQVTAGELFF. The CDR3 nucleotides read TGTGCCAGCAGCTTGGGACAGGTGACGGCCGGGGAGCTGTTTTTT. Full variable domain (remainder filled in from reference TRBV5-5 and TRBJ2-2): DAGVTQSPTHLIKTRGQQVTLRCSPISGHKSVSWYQQVLGQGPQFIFQYYEKEERGRGNFPDRFSARQFPNYSSELNVNALLLGDSALYLCASSLGQVTAGELFFGEGSRLTVL.

This clonotype was seen more than once but under ten times. This chain uses TRBV7-9 with TRBJ2-3, with D uncertain. V lost 4 bases and J lost 3, with 17 bases in between. CDR3 length: 16 amino acids. CDR1 and CDR2 (germline): SEHNR, FQNEAQ (reference sequence). For the CDR3, the DNA is TGTGCCAGCAGCTCGATCACAGAAGGCAGGACAGATACGCAGTATTTT. Its translation is CASSSITEGRTDTQYF.

This rearrangement joins TRBV6-5 to TRBJ1-5, with 8 positions matching TRBD1. This CDR3 is built from 14 residues. Germline-derived CDR1 and CDR2 are MNHEY and SVGAGI. V shed 4 bases and J 7 bases; nucleotides not matched to a gene: 6. DNA of the CDR3: TGTGCCAGCAGTTCTATGGACAGGGCGCAGCCCCAGCATTTT. Protein sequence: CASSSMDRAQPQHF.

The chain employs TRBV13 and TRBJ2-5, with TRBD2 matching 9 bases. Germline V gene sequence: CDR1 PRHDT, CDR2 FYEKMQ (reference sequence). The CDR3 is 16 amino acids. With V trimmed by 2 bases and J by 5 bases, 9 bases remained unmatched. The CDR3: CASSLQGGGAFETQYF. In DNA form, the CDR3 reads TGTGCCAGCAGCTTACAGGGCGGGGGGGCCTTTGAGACCCAGTACTTC.

This sequence joins TRBV7-3 and TRBJ2-2; D possibly corresponds to TRBD1 (5 bases). V dropped 5 bases and J dropped 1 base, with 8 bases sitting between them. CDR3 length: 14 amino acids. Germline V gene data show CDR1 as SGHTA and CDR2 as FQGTGA. CDR3 in amino acids: CASSATGNTGELFF. DNA for the CDR3: TGTGCCAGCAGCGCAACAGGGAACACCGGGGAGCTGTTTTTT.

Remarks on this clonotype: One end of the junction does not line up with germline, which may come from a read error. The chain couples TRBV7-2 to TRBJ2-3, with 8 bases that match TRBD2. The CDR3 is made up of 19 amino acids. CDR1 and CDR2 (germline): SGHTA, FQGNSA. The CDR3 loop is CASSVAHGVSGTWTDTQYF. DNA for the CDR3: TGTGCCAGCAGCGTAGCCCACGGCGTTAGCGGGACCTGGACAGATACGCAGTATTTT.

This clonotype was seen a handful of times. The CDR3 protein is CASSLGQTSYEQYF. Here the CDR3 DNA reads TGTGCCAGCAGCTTGGGACAGACCTCCTACGAGCAGTACTTC. The chain couples TRBV7-9 to TRBJ2-7, with 7 bases identical to TRBD1. J was trimmed by 0 bases and V by 3 bases; bases with no gene match: 2. The CDR3 has 14 amino acids. Germline lookup yields CDR1 SEHNR and CDR2 FQNEAQ (reference sequence).

This clonotype was counted between two and nine times. This sequence joins TRBV5-5 and TRBJ2-3, with D perhaps matching TRBD1 or TRBD2 (6 bases each). This CDR3 has 16 residues. Trimming cost V 0 bases and J 2 bases, with 13 bases left between them. Germline V CDR1 and CDR2: SGHKS, YYEKEE (reference sequence). CDR3 sequence reads: CASSLGAGHPTDTQYF. CDR3 bases: TGTGCCAGCAGCTTGGGTGCGGGACACCCCACAGATACGCAGTATTTT.

The CDR3 sequence is CASSLEGSPLYEQYF. CDR3 DNA: TGCGCCAGCAGCTTGGAAGGAAGCCCTCTCTACGAGCAGTACTTC. The V and J genes are TRBV5-1 and TRBJ2-7; no definite D call. The CDR3 is 15 amino acids. V was clipped by 0 bases and J by 3 bases, with 13 bases between them. Germline V CDR1 and CDR2: SGHRS, YFSETQ.

The chain links TRBV20-1 to TRBJ1-1, with TRBD1 identical over 8 bases. This CDR3 region has 14 residues. The V gene's germline CDR1 is DFQATT and CDR2 SNEGSKA (reference sequence). J lost 3 bases, V lost 6 bases, and 9 bases had no gene match. CDR3 sequence (DNA): TGCAGTGCGTCGGACAGGGCTAGGGACACTGAAGCTTTCTTT. It codes for CSASDRARDTEAFF.

V is TRBV24-1 and J is TRBJ2-3; 9 nucleotides agree with TRBD1. Trimming took 0 bases from V and 9 from J; bases not matched to a gene: 12. Looked up from germline, CDR1 is KGHDR and CDR2 is SFDVKD. This CDR3 contains 17 residues. The CDR3 spells CATSDLPTGGTRYTQYF. The CDR3 coding sequence is TGTGCCACCAGTGATTTGCCCACAGGGGGCACGAGGTACACGCAGTATTTT.

This clonotype was seen at least ten times. This chain connects TRBV6-2 or TRBV6-3 to TRBJ2-1, with TRBD2 matching 12 bases. The V gene's germline CDR1 is MNHEY and CDR2 SVGEGT. CDR3 length equals 18 residues. The ends lost 2 bases at V and 2 bases at J; junction bases unmatched: 7. Here the CDR3 reads CASSYDPTSGSAYNEQFF. CDR3 bases: TGTGCCAGCAGTTACGACCCGACTAGCGGGAGCGCCTACAATGAGCAGTTCTTC.